A selection of T cell receptor beta chains follows, all from one sample in a study of control samples from healthy donors and cancer patients. TCRdb keeps only in-frame clones here, not all; method: immunoSEQ multiplex PCR. The table records about 250,000 clones, approximately 80% of them present only once. Material: PBMCs. All receptors come from a woman aged 55-70 years with lung cancer. CDR3s include the opening cysteine and the closing phenylalanine or tryptophan. The D gene is left open where the match is weak. Clone size is stated in some rows and not others, as once, few, many or a class when expanded.

J gene: TRBJ2-7
D gene: -
CDR3 length: 12
V gene: TRBV30
clone size: few
CDR3 DNA: TGTGCCTGGAGTCCTCCGGACGGCTTAGGAAACTTC
CDR3 protein: CAWSPPDGLGNF

J gene: TRBJ2-1
D gene: -
CDR3 length: 14
V gene: TRBV7-9
clone size: -
CDR3 DNA: TGTGCCAGCAGCTTTCAGGCAGGAGCAAATGAGCAGTTCTTC
CDR3 protein: CASSFQAGANEQFF

J gene: TRBJ2-3
D gene: -
CDR3 length: 14
V gene: TRBV14
clone size: -
CDR3 DNA: TGTGCCAGCAGCCAAGAAGGCTTCACAGATACGCAGTATTTT
CDR3 protein: CASSQEGFTDTQYF

J gene: TRBJ1-4
D gene: -
CDR3 length: 16
V gene: TRBV5-1
clone size: once
CDR3 DNA: TGCGCCAGCAGTCGGGACGGGGTTGCAACTAATGAAAAACTGTTTTTT
CDR3 protein: CASSRDGVATNEKLFF

J gene: TRBJ1-2
D gene: -
CDR3 length: 11
V gene: TRBV29-1
clone size: -
CDR3 DNA: TGCAGCGTTGAAATAAACTATGGCTACACCTTC
CDR3 protein: CSVEINYGYTF

J gene: TRBJ1-5
D gene: -
CDR3 length: 15
V gene: TRBV6-5
clone size: -
CDR3 DNA: TGTGCCAGCAGGATGGATCTGACGGGCAATCAGCCCCAGCATTTT
CDR3 protein: CASRMDLTGNQPQHF

J gene: TRBJ2-7
D gene: -
CDR3 length: 12
V gene: TRBV3-1/TRBV3-2
clone size: -
CDR3 DNA: TGTGCCAGCAGCCTTACGGATTACGAGCAGTACTTC
CDR3 protein: CASSLTDYEQYF

J gene: TRBJ2-3
D gene: TRBD2
CDR3 length: 16
V gene: TRBV5-4
clone size: -
CDR3 DNA: TGTGCCAGCAGCAGGACTAGCGGGGGCGGCTCAGATACGCAGTATTTT
CDR3 protein: CASSRTSGGGSDTQYF

J gene: TRBJ2-5
D gene: TRBD2
CDR3 length: 16
V gene: TRBV2
clone size: -
CDR3 DNA: TGTGCCAGCAACGCCGGGACTAGCGGGAGCCAAGAGACCCAGTACTTC
CDR3 protein: CASNAGTSGSQETQYF

J gene: TRBJ2-7
D gene: -
CDR3 length: 15
V gene: TRBV5-4
clone size: -
CDR3 DNA: TGTGCCAGCAGCTCGGGTGCTAGCGAGTCCTACGAGCAGTACTTC
CDR3 protein: CASSSGASESYEQYF

J gene: TRBJ2-7
D gene: TRBD1
CDR3 length: 15
V gene: TRBV11-2
clone size: -
CDR3 DNA: TGTGCCAGCAGCCGCATGGGACAGGGAACCTACGAGCAGTACTTC
CDR3 protein: CASSRMGQGTYEQYF

J gene: TRBJ1-4
D gene: -
CDR3 length: 16
V gene: TRBV24-1
clone size: -
CDR3 DNA: TGTGCCACCAGTGATGGGGGGGCTGCAACTAATGAAAAACTGTTTTTT
CDR3 protein: CATSDGGAATNEKLFF

J gene: TRBJ1-4
D gene: TRBD1
CDR3 length: 14
V gene: TRBV5-1
clone size: -
CDR3 DNA: TGCGCCAGCAGCTGGGGACAGAATAATGAAAAACTGTTTTTT
CDR3 protein: CASSWGQNNEKLFF

J gene: TRBJ1-4
D gene: -
CDR3 length: 16
V gene: TRBV18
clone size: -
CDR3 DNA: TGTGCCAGCTCTCCCGCAAATTTTGGGGCTGGTGAAAAACTGTTTTTT
CDR3 protein: CASSPANFGAGEKLFF

J gene: TRBJ2-1
D gene: TRBD1
CDR3 length: 15
V gene: TRBV2
clone size: once
CDR3 DNA: TGTGCCAGCAGAAACGGACAGGGACCCTACAATGAGCAGTTCTTC
CDR3 protein: CASRNGQGPYNEQFF

J gene: TRBJ2-1
D gene: -
CDR3 length: 16
V gene: TRBV15
clone size: -
CDR3 DNA: TGTGCCACCAGCAGAGATCGGACGGGGGCCGACAATGAGCAGTTCTTC
CDR3 protein: CATSRDRTGADNEQFF

J gene: TRBJ2-3
D gene: TRBD2
CDR3 length: 15
V gene: TRBV5-1
clone size: once
CDR3 DNA: TGCGCCAGCAGCGTGAGGACTAGCAGGGCAGATACGCAGTATTTT
CDR3 protein: CASSVRTSRADTQYF

J gene: TRBJ2-2
D gene: -
CDR3 length: 15
V gene: TRBV7-3
clone size: -
CDR3 DNA: TGTGCCAGCAGGTCCGGGACCATTACTTCCGGGGAGCTGTTTTTT
CDR3 protein: CASRSGTITSGELFF

J gene: TRBJ1-6
D gene: -
CDR3 length: 15
V gene: TRBV4-1
clone size: -
CDR3 DNA: TGCGCCAGCAGCATGGGTCCCATATCAAATTCACCCCTCCACTTT
CDR3 protein: CASSMGPISNSPLHF

J gene: TRBJ2-1
D gene: -
CDR3 length: 15
V gene: TRBV18
clone size: -
CDR3 DNA: TGTGCCAGCTCAGAAGGCCCCGTAGGATACAATGAGCAGTTCTTC
CDR3 protein: CASSEGPVGYNEQFF

J gene: TRBJ1-5
D gene: -
CDR3 length: 19
V gene: TRBV19
clone size: -
CDR3 DNA: TGTGCCAGTAGTATAGGCCCTGATTGGAGAAGGGACCGCAATCAGCCCCAGCATTTT
CDR3 protein: CASSIGPDWRRDRNQPQHF

J gene: TRBJ2-5
D gene: -
CDR3 length: 14
V gene: TRBV5-4
clone size: -
CDR3 DNA: TGTGCCAGCAGCCCGGGGCCGGGCCAAGAGACCCAGTACTTC
CDR3 protein: CASSPGPGQETQYF

J gene: TRBJ2-5
D gene: TRBD2
CDR3 length: 17
V gene: TRBV5-6
clone size: -
CDR3 DNA: TGTGCCAGCAGCTCCTCCACTAGCGGGGGGGCCCGGGAGACCCAGTACTTC
CDR3 protein: CASSSSTSGGARETQYF

J gene: TRBJ2-1
D gene: -
CDR3 length: 11
V gene: TRBV3-1/TRBV3-2
clone size: -
CDR3 DNA: TGTGCCAGCAGCCGAAACAATGAGCAGTTCTTC
CDR3 protein: CASSRNNEQFF

J gene: TRBJ2-7
D gene: TRBD1
CDR3 length: 15
V gene: TRBV24-1
clone size: -
CDR3 DNA: TGTGCCACCAGTGATTCCCGGACAGGGGCCTACGAGCAGTACTTC
CDR3 protein: CATSDSRTGAYEQYF

J gene: TRBJ2-7
D gene: -
CDR3 length: 17
V gene: TRBV5-1
clone size: -
CDR3 DNA: TGCGCCAGCAGCTCTCAGTCCGTCGTAGGGCCTAACTACGAGCAGTACTTC
CDR3 protein: CASSSQSVVGPNYEQYF

J gene: TRBJ2-5
D gene: -
CDR3 length: 14
V gene: TRBV28
clone size: -
CDR3 DNA: TGTGCCAGCAGTGCCGGGCCCCGTGGGGAGACCCAGTACTTC
CDR3 protein: CASSAGPRGETQYF

J gene: TRBJ1-1
D gene: TRBD1
CDR3 length: 16
V gene: TRBV5-5
clone size: -
CDR3 DNA: TGTGCCAGCAGCCCGGGACAGGGCTTAATGAACACTGAAGCTTTCTTT
CDR3 protein: CASSPGQGLMNTEAFF

J gene: TRBJ1-2
D gene: -
CDR3 length: 13
V gene: TRBV11-2
clone size: -
CDR3 DNA: TGTGCCAGCAGCTTTGGGAGAGAAAATGGCTACACCTTC
CDR3 protein: CASSFGRENGYTF

J gene: TRBJ2-1
D gene: TRBD2
CDR3 length: 15
V gene: TRBV7-2
clone size: -
CDR3 DNA: TGTGCCAGCAGTTCTCACCGGGGGGGGTACAATGAGCAGTTCTTC
CDR3 protein: CASSSHRGGYNEQFF

J gene: TRBJ1-2
D gene: -
CDR3 length: 15
V gene: TRBV9
clone size: -
CDR3 DNA: TGTGCCAGCAGCCCAGATAGAACAGGCGGCTATGGCTACACCTTC
CDR3 protein: CASSPDRTGGYGYTF

J gene: TRBJ1-5
D gene: -
CDR3 length: 16
V gene: TRBV6-1
clone size: -
CDR3 DNA: TGTGCCAGCAGTGATTACCGGGACAAGGACCTTTCGGCCCAGCATTTT
CDR3 protein: CASSDYRDKDLSAQHF

J gene: TRBJ2-7
D gene: -
CDR3 length: 13
V gene: TRBV5-4
clone size: few
CDR3 DNA: TGTGCCAGCAGCGCCGGACAGACATACGAGCAGTACTTC
CDR3 protein: CASSAGQTYEQYF

J gene: TRBJ2-1
D gene: -
CDR3 length: 14
V gene: TRBV7-2
clone size: -
CDR3 DNA: TGTGCCAGCAAGCGGAGGGGCCCGTTGAATGAGCAGTTCTTC
CDR3 protein: CASKRRGPLNEQFF

J gene: TRBJ2-7
D gene: TRBD1
CDR3 length: 13
V gene: TRBV4-1
clone size: few
CDR3 DNA: TGCGCCAGCCGCGGGACAGGGTTCGACGAGCAGTACTTC
CDR3 protein: CASRGTGFDEQYF

J gene: TRBJ1-1
D gene: -
CDR3 length: 14
V gene: TRBV6-5
clone size: -
CDR3 DNA: TGTGCCAGCAGTTACTCCTGGGGTTCGGGGGGTACTTTCTTT
CDR3 protein: CASSYSWGSGGTFF

J gene: TRBJ1-5
D gene: -
CDR3 length: 17
V gene: TRBV10-3
clone size: -
CDR3 DNA: TGTGCCATCAGTGGGGCCGGGACGGAGTATAGCAATCAGCCCCAGCATTTT
CDR3 protein: CAISGAGTEYSNQPQHF

J gene: TRBJ2-3
D gene: TRBD1
CDR3 length: 15
V gene: TRBV5-4
clone size: -
CDR3 DNA: TGTGCCAGCAGCCCTACAGGGGTTGCCACAGATACGCAGTATTTT
CDR3 protein: CASSPTGVATDTQYF

J gene: TRBJ2-2
D gene: -
CDR3 length: 16
V gene: TRBV5-1
clone size: -
CDR3 DNA: TGCGCCAGCAGCCCCCCCGGGCTCCAAAACACCGGGGAGCTGTTTTTT
CDR3 protein: CASSPPGLQNTGELFF

J gene: TRBJ2-1
D gene: -
CDR3 length: 16
V gene: TRBV10-1
clone size: -
CDR3 DNA: TGCGCCAGCAGTGATAACTTGGGGAAGTCTGTGAATGAGCAGTTCTTC
CDR3 protein: CASSDNLGKSVNEQFF

J gene: TRBJ1-1
D gene: -
CDR3 length: 15
V gene: TRBV7-9
clone size: -
CDR3 DNA: TGTGCCAGCAGCCCAGTCAGGGGCGGCGTCACTGAAGCTTTCTTT
CDR3 protein: CASSPVRGGVTEAFF

J gene: TRBJ2-7
D gene: -
CDR3 length: 13
V gene: TRBV7-9
clone size: -
CDR3 DNA: TGTGCCAGTCTGCCCGGGGCCTCCTACGAGCAGTACTTC
CDR3 protein: CASLPGASYEQYF

J gene: TRBJ1-2
D gene: -
CDR3 length: 11
V gene: TRBV12-3/TRBV12-4
clone size: -
CDR3 DNA: TGTGCCAGCAGAACCCTTGGGGTCTACACCTTC
CDR3 protein: CASRTLGVYTF

J gene: TRBJ2-6
D gene: -
CDR3 length: 13
V gene: TRBV27
clone size: -
CDR3 DNA: TGTGCCAGCACCGACACCCGGGCCAACGTCCTGACTTTC
CDR3 protein: CASTDTRANVLTF

J gene: TRBJ2-2
D gene: -
CDR3 length: 15
V gene: TRBV6-6
clone size: -
CDR3 DNA: TGTGCCAGCAGTTACTCCACGGTGGGCACCGGGGAGCTGTTTTTT
CDR3 protein: CASSYSTVGTGELFF

J gene: TRBJ2-7
D gene: TRBD1
CDR3 length: 14
V gene: TRBV6-5
clone size: -
CDR3 DNA: TGTGCCAGCAGTTTCGGACAGGGTCCCTACGAGCAGTACTTC
CDR3 protein: CASSFGQGPYEQYF

J gene: TRBJ1-4
D gene: -
CDR3 length: 11
V gene: TRBV25-1
clone size: -
CDR3 DNA: TGTGCCAGCAGTTACACGGAAAAACTGTTTTTT
CDR3 protein: CASSYTEKLFF

J gene: TRBJ1-4
D gene: TRBD1
CDR3 length: 16
V gene: TRBV7-9
clone size: -
CDR3 DNA: TGTGCCAGCAGCTTACGTCGGACAGGGCAGGATGAAAAACTGTTTTTT
CDR3 protein: CASSLRRTGQDEKLFF

J gene: TRBJ2-5
D gene: -
CDR3 length: 16
V gene: TRBV9
clone size: -
CDR3 DNA: TGTGCCAGCAGCGTAGCAGGCTCCCGGGATGCGGAGACCCAGTACTTC
CDR3 protein: CASSVAGSRDAETQYF

J gene: TRBJ2-7
D gene: TRBD2
CDR3 length: 15
V gene: TRBV3-1/TRBV3-2
clone size: -
CDR3 DNA: TGTGCCAGCAGCCAATTGGGGACTAGCCTCTACGAGCAGTACTTC
CDR3 protein: CASSQLGTSLYEQYF

J gene: TRBJ1-3
D gene: TRBD1
CDR3 length: 13
V gene: TRBV27
clone size: -
CDR3 DNA: TGTGCCAGCAGTTTTCAGGGGGCGAACACCATATATTTT
CDR3 protein: CASSFQGANTIYF

J gene: TRBJ2-7
D gene: TRBD2
CDR3 length: 15
V gene: TRBV28
clone size: -
CDR3 DNA: TGTGCCAGCAGTTTAGTAGCGGGAGGACCCTACGAGCAGTACTTC
CDR3 protein: CASSLVAGGPYEQYF

J gene: TRBJ2-7
D gene: -
CDR3 length: 13
V gene: TRBV6-5
clone size: -
CDR3 DNA: TGTGCCAGCAGCCGGACTCGAGTATACGAGCAGTACTTC
CDR3 protein: CASSRTRVYEQYF

J gene: TRBJ2-7
D gene: TRBD2
CDR3 length: 19
V gene: TRBV2
clone size: -
CDR3 DNA: TGTGCCAGCAGTGAAGAGACGGGACTAGCGGGACTATTGGCCTACGAGCAGTACTTC
CDR3 protein: CASSEETGLAGLLAYEQYF

J gene: TRBJ2-1
D gene: -
CDR3 length: 13
V gene: TRBV9
clone size: -
CDR3 DNA: TGTGCCAGCAGCGTAAAGGGATCCCGTGAGCAGTTCTTC
CDR3 protein: CASSVKGSREQFF

J gene: TRBJ1-6
D gene: TRBD1
CDR3 length: 18
V gene: TRBV5-6
clone size: -
CDR3 DNA: TGTGCCAGCAGCTGGGACCCCGGGACAGGCTCCTATAATTCACCCCTCCACTTT
CDR3 protein: CASSWDPGTGSYNSPLHF